This T cell receptor (beta chain) is from a study of cytomegalovirus exposure and HLA in healthy donors. A multiplex PCR was run with 60 Vbeta primers and 13 Jbeta primers. Authors' methods: Later, an analysis found 80 million or so unique TCR beta chains, and 8.5 million to 12 million of these were shared. Profiling relied on immunoSEQ multiplex PCR, and the TCRdb table lists in-frame clones only, not all of them. The V and J calls and clone size come from that table; D and trimming were worked out from the DNA. The sample records about 140,000 clones, approximately 80% being singletons. Overall study results and limits: Presence/absence analyses took donor sequencing depth as roughly uniform. In a later analysis, several top co-occurrence clusters appeared linked to parvovirus B19, influenza, CMV and Epstein-Barr virus. Later analysis identified a missense DCLRE1C variant that was linked to TCR beta V- and J-gene trimming.

As for this clone: The antigen is unknown.

Germline V gene data show CDR1 as LGHNA and CDR2 as YSLEER. V was shortened by 0 bases and J by 7 bases, with 13 bases between the two germline ends. The CDR3 consists of 15 residues. The chain links TRBV4-3 to TRBJ2-4, with D maybe TRBD1 (6 bases). Material: PBMCs. This clonotype was obtained from a woman aged 55-70 years in good health and CMV-seropositive. CDR3 in DNA: TGCGCCAGCAGCCAAGACCCAGGGGCGGTGAACATTCAGTACTTC. Encoded protein: CASSQDPGAVNIQYF.